This T cell receptor (beta chain) originates from a study of blood T cell repertoires in COVID-19. The overall study: Samples representing acute and convalescent COVID-19 were sourced from the United States, Italy and Spain.

Residents of around 24 US areas, aged roughly 18 to 89 years, made up the participants. Cohorts were determined from participant-reported clinical history. All recovered Cohort 3 donors got two negative PCRs, got clearance, or saw symptom resolution. Profiling relied on immunoSEQ multiplex PCR, and the TCRdb table lists in-frame clones only, not all of them. This sample has approximately 220,000 clones, with roughly 85% found just once. This CDR3 has 18 residues. The V and J ends lost 4 bases and 7 bases, in that order; junction bases with no gene match: 18. CDR1 and CDR2 from the germline V gene are LGHNA and YNFKEQ.

The chain couples TRBV4-2 to TRBJ2-2; 7 nucleotides line up with TRBD2. The sequence was obtained from a man aged 35 to 55 who had recovered from COVID-19. Sequencing input: PBMCs or T cells enriched from blood (not recorded which). The CDR3 DNA is TGTGCCAGCAGCCGGACCCCGGGAGGTGGGGGAGGGTACGGGGAGCTGTTTTTT. This translates into CASSRTPGGGGGYGELFF.